Each of the 9 T cell receptor beta chains below was sequenced from the same sample in a study of blood T cell repertoires in COVID-19 (dated by TCRdb to 2018 to 2021). Receptor amplification or capture employed the immunoSEQ multiplex PCR assay. This is the immuneACCESS table as TCRdb keeps it, with only in-frame sequences that have V and J called. A part of the clones is gone; compared with another copy, unresolved V genes explain less than half, and the rest is unexplained. Recorded for this sample are some 64,000 clones; around 85% of them occurred a single time. The ten top clones hold over 15% of the sample. Sequenced input: peripheral blood. The receptors derive from a man aged 55 to 70 with acute or convalescent COVID-19.

Notes on this clone: The sample holds other DNA sequences that translate to the same CDR3. This chain uses TRBV3-1 (or the pseudogene TRBV3-2) with TRBJ2-3, with 10 bases lining up with TRBD1. The junction had 1 base not matched to a gene; V was cut back by 4 bases and J by 6 bases. Germline V CDR1 and CDR2: LGHDT, YNNKEL (reference sequence). CDR3 size: 13 residues. In nucleotides, the CDR3 is TGTGCCAGCAGCCGACAGGGGGCTGATACGCAGTATTTT. The encoded protein is CASSRQGADTQYF.

This clone was counted between two and nine times. V is TRBV29-1 and J is TRBJ2-1; 7 bases are a match to TRBD2. The junction had 6 bases not matched to a gene; V was cut back by 7 bases and J by 3 bases. CDR1 and CDR2 (germline): SQVTM, ANQGSEA. This CDR3 spans 13 amino acids. CDR3 in DNA: TGCAGCGGTCGGGACTATCGCTACAATGAGCAGTTCTTC. Amino acids: CSGRDYRYNEQFF.

The gene calls are TRBV9 and TRBJ2-1, with D maybe TRBD2 (5 bases). V lost 0 bases and J lost 2, with 12 bases in between. Germline CDR1 SGDLS, CDR2 YYNGEE. The CDR3 totals 16 residues. The CDR3 DNA is TGTGCCAGCAGCGTAGGTGAGCGGCGTCCCTACAATGAGCAGTTCTTC. It codes for CASSVGERRPYNEQFF.

The V call is TRBV5-5, the J call TRBJ2-5, with TRBD2 identical over 8 bases. Germline CDR1 is SGHKS and CDR2 is YYEKEE (reference sequence). Trimming cost V 3 bases and J 2 bases; bases outside gene matches: 6. CDR3 length equals 15 residues. CDR3 residues: CASSSGGGTQETQYF. CDR3 DNA: TGTGCCAGCAGCTCCGGCGGGGGGACGCAAGAGACCCAGTACTTC.

A single count supports this clone. The chain links TRBV6-2 or TRBV6-3 to TRBJ2-5; TRBD2 agrees at 9 bases. Trimming at V came to 5 bases and at J to 4 bases, leaving 5 bases not matched to a gene. The CDR3 is 14 amino acids. From germline, CDR1 is MNHEY and CDR2 SVGEGT. CDR3: CASSRSGSSETQYF. In DNA form, the CDR3 reads TGTGCCAGCAGTCGTAGCGGGAGTTCAGAGACCCAGTACTTC.

This rearrangement joins TRBV19 to TRBJ2-1; 8 bases agree with TRBD2. Germline assignment: CDR1 LNHDA and CDR2 SQIVND (reference sequence). This CDR3 spans 14 amino acids. After removal of 4 bases from V and 7 bases from J, the junction contained 6 bases not matched to a gene. DNA of the CDR3: TGTGCCAGTAGTACTAGCGGGCTAGGGAATGAGCAGTTCTTC. Encoded protein: CASSTSGLGNEQFF.

The V and J genes are TRBV28 and TRBJ2-7, with no clear D. There are 12 residues in the CDR3. Trimming shortened V by 5 bases and J by 3 bases, and 8 bases separated the two germline ends. The germline V gene has CDR1 MDHEN and CDR2 SYDVKM. CDR3 nucleotide sequence: TGTGCCAGCAGTGTACTGAGCTACGAGCAGTACTTC. Translated, it gives CASSVLSYEQYF.

CDR3 coding DNA: TGTGCCAGCAGCTTACAAAGCGGGTTCTCCTACGAGCAGTACTTC. Amino acid sequence: CASSLQSGFSYEQYF. The chain has TRBV7-8 and TRBJ2-7; D may be TRBD2 (6 bases). Germline CDR1 reads SGHVS; CDR2 reads FQNEAQ. CDR3 size: 15 residues. V lost 2 bases to trimming and J lost 0 bases, with 11 bases between them. The full variable domain, rest sourced from reference TRBV7-8 and TRBJ2-7, is GAGVSQSPRYKVAKRGQDVALRCDPISGHVSLFWYQQALGQGPEFLTYFQNEAQLDKSGLPSDRFFAERPEGSVSTLKIQRTQQEDSAVYLCASSLQSGFSYEQYFGPGTRLTVT.

This clone was found a few times. This sequence joins TRBV19 and TRBJ1-1; no clear D. V lost 3 bases and J lost 1, with 9 bases in between. The germline CDR1 and CDR2 sequences are LNHDA and SQIVND (reference sequence). The CDR3 loop spans 14 amino acids. CDR3: CASSIGRQNTEAFF. The DNA of the CDR3 is TGTGCCAGTAGTATTGGGCGCCAGAACACTGAAGCTTTCTTT. Full variable domain (outside the CDR3, taken from reference TRBV19 and TRBJ1-1): DGGITQSPKYLFRKEGQNVTLSCEQNLNHDAMYWYRQDPGQGLRLIYYSQIVNDFQKGDIAEGYSVSREKKESFPLTVTSAQKNPTAFYLCASSIGRQNTEAFFGQGTRLTVV.